This TCR beta chain was obtained from a study of low-dose radiotherapy and immunotherapy resistance in tumors. On the study more broadly: Participants in Cohort 1 were administered 0.5 Gy per fraction at 2-week intervals, to a cumulative dose of 6.5 Gy. Intravenous cyclophosphamide 200 mg/m2 was given every two weeks, one day before radiation and immunotherapy. Cohort 2, a group dosed every two weeks at 1 Gy per fraction, received 13 Gy in total over 26 weeks.

Trimming took 5 bases from V and 5 from J; bases not matched to a gene: 8. Per the germline V gene, CDR1 is SGHVS and CDR2 is FNYEAQ. The CDR3 runs to 15 residues. TRAV- and TRBV-specific primers primed first-strand cDNA, covering alpha and beta chains. TCR amplification ran 15 to 20 PCR cycles using constant-region and V-primer adapter primers. MiXCR was run by TCRdb on the reads, yielding one entry per CDR3 protein. Of approximately 84,000 distinct CDR3 sequences in the sample, less than 20% were seen once. This sample's time point: after trial treatment. Treatment indicated: LDRT plus nivolumab, ipilimumab, low-dose cyclophosphamide and aspirin (RACIN trial). Along with nivolumab and ipilimumab, donors received aspirin, low-dose cyclophosphamide and low-dose radiotherapy. To note about this clonotype: One base separates it from a far larger clone, so it is likely a read error.

This TCR was recovered from a male donor with prostate cancer. This chain connects TRBV7-6 to TRBJ2-1; TRBD2 agrees at 8 bases. Sequenced material: PBMCs, taken after low-dose radiotherapy plus immunotherapy. The CDR3 DNA follows: TGTGCCAGCAGCAGGAGCGGGAGCTCTCACAATGAGCAGTTCTTC. Translated, it gives CASSRSGSSHNEQFF.